Listed below are T cell receptor beta chains from one sample, sequenced in a study of blood T cells in healthy people across ages. MiXCR, run by TCRdb on the 5' RACE reads, gives a single entry per CDR3 protein. The repertoire holds roughly 1.7 million distinct CDR3 sequences, about 35% seen once, with approximately 11% in the top ten. Sequences were obtained from blood. These receptors were taken from a woman in her thirties in good health. CDR3s include the opening cysteine and the closing phenylalanine or tryptophan. The D gene is left open where the match is weak.

TRBJ2-7	TRBV19	TRBD2	CASSVPGTSSYEQYF
TRBJ1-1	TRBV6-2/TRBV6-3	-	CASSFDPRGTEAFF
TRBJ2-7	TRBV20-1	-	CSASGRESYEQYF
TRBJ1-5	TRBV4-1	-	CASSQVSPGNQPQHF
TRBJ1-5	TRBV5-5	-	CASSPGGRLSSNQPQHF
TRBJ2-1	TRBV20-1	-	CSARSPVLSSYNEQFF
TRBJ1-1	TRBV19	-	CASSWGGAGTEAFF
TRBJ2-1	TRBV6-1	-	CASTRTGGAYNEQFF
TRBJ2-1	TRBV4-1	-	CASSQGMGPGGSEQFF
TRBJ2-5	TRBV7-9	TRBD1	CASSPWTGPGQETQYF
TRBJ2-7	TRBV5-1	-	CASRLEGRGSGEQYF
TRBJ2-5	TRBV9	TRBD1	CANSSGQGRETQYF
TRBJ2-2	TRBV21-1	-	CASSKGQGATGELFF
TRBJ1-5	TRBV15	-	CATSRDRDRNQPQHF
TRBJ2-1	TRBV7-9	-	CASSPKRRQANEQFF
TRBJ1-1	TRBV29-1	-	CSVSWRGTEAFF
TRBJ1-2	TRBV4-3	-	CASSLGKGSSDGYTF